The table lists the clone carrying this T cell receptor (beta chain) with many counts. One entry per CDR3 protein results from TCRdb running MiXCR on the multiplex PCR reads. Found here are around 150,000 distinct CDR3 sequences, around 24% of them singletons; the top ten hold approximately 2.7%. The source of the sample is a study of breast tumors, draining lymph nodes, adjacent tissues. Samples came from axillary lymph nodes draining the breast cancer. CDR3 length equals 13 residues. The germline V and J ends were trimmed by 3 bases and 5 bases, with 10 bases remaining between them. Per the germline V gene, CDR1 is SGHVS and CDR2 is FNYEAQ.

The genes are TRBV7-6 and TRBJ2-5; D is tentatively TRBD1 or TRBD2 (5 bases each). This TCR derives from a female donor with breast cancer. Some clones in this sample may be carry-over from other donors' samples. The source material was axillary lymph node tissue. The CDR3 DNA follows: TGTGCCAGCAGCTTGGGGGTTTGGGAGACCCAGTACTTC. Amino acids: CASSLGVWETQYF. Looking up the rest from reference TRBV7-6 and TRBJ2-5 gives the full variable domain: GAGVSQSPRYKVTKRGQDVALRCDPISGHVSLYWYRQALGQGPEFLTYFNYEAQQDKSGLPNDRFSAERPEGSISTLTIQRTEQRDSAMYRCASSLGVWETQYFGPGTRLLVL.